This T cell receptor (beta chain) was retrieved from a study of early T cells in non-severe SARS-CoV-2 infection. In the study overall: Sequencing used unsorted whole-blood bulk RNA, so chains lack pairing. The study's findings and limits: Database matching using VDJdb favored anti-spike CD8 responses, with private and CD4 specificities left missing.

Germline lookup yields CDR1 SGHTA and CDR2 FQGNSA. The trim removed 1 base at V and 6 bases at J, leaving 1 base unmatched. The CDR3 is 13 amino acids. Each cDNA molecule carried a unique molecular identifier. TCRdb called the 5' RACE reads again in MiXCR, with one record for every CDR3 protein. The sample yields 22,000 or so distinct CDR3 sequences, just under 4.5% seen once. This clonotype was picked up many times. As yet, its antigen is unknown. This rearrangement joins TRBV7-2 to TRBJ2-3; 7 positions agree with TRBD2. Input material: whole blood. The sequence was obtained from an adult who was a healthcare worker with PCR-confirmed SARS-CoV-2 infection or an uninfected control (not recorded which). The CDR3 DNA sequence: TGTGCCAGCAGCTTAGGGCGGGAGGATACGCAGTATTTT. It is translated as CASSLGREDTQYF.